Presented here are 21 T cell receptor beta chains from one specimen sequenced in a study of blood T cell repertoires in COVID-19. Produced via immunoSEQ multiplex PCR; TCRdb's table is partial and in-frame only. The table shows approximately 250,000 clones, with 85% occurring only once. The sample consisted of peripheral blood. These receptors all stem from a man aged 35-49 years with acute or convalescent COVID-19.

This chain uses TRBV6-6 with TRBJ1-4; D not certain. Looked up from germline, CDR1 is MNHNY and CDR2 is SVGAGI (reference sequence). This CDR3 is 13 amino acids long. The V end was cut by 8 bases, the J end by 5 bases, with 12 bases between. CDR3 nucleotides: TGTGCCAGCCACCCGGGGAGCAATGAAAAACTGTTTTTT. Translated, it gives CASHPGSNEKLFF.

The chain joins TRBV13 to TRBJ2-1; 8 positions agree with TRBD2. V trimming: 5 bases; J trimming: 5 bases; junction bases outside the gene matches: 8. CDR3 length: 15 amino acids. CDR1 is PRHDT, CDR2 FYEKMQ, per germline (reference sequence). CDR3: CASSPAGTRDNEQFF. CDR3 bases: TGTGCCAGCAGCCCTGCCGGGACTAGGGACAATGAGCAGTTCTTC.

The chain carries TRBV18 and TRBJ1-3; D is unclear. CDR1 KGHSH and CDR2 LQKENI come from the germline V gene. The CDR3 extends over 16 amino acids. V was shortened by 4 bases and J by 4 bases, with 17 bases between the two germline ends. This CDR3 is CASSQNPGSEGNTIYF. For the CDR3, the DNA is TGTGCCAGCTCACAGAATCCGGGATCGGAGGGAAACACCATATATTTT.

This clone was observed once. V usage is TRBV7-9 and J usage is TRBJ2-1; 9 bases agree with TRBD2. The germline V gene encodes CDR1 SEHNR and CDR2 FQNEAQ (reference sequence). Trimming at V came to 0 bases and at J to 7 bases, leaving 4 bases not matched to a gene. CDR3 size: 15 residues. The CDR3 here is CASSLARGGGNEQFF. DNA of the CDR3: TGTGCCAGCAGCTTAGCTCGCGGGGGGGGAAATGAGCAGTTCTTC.

This clone is a singleton in its sample. The V gene is TRBV10-1, the J gene TRBJ2-7; D is undetermined. The V and J ends lost 1 base and 0 bases respectively, with 7 bases between them. There are 14 residues in the CDR3. Germline V CDR1 and CDR2: WNHNN, SYGVQD (reference sequence). DNA for the CDR3: TGCGCCAGCAGTGAGTTCAGGAACTCCTACGAGCAGTACTTC. As protein: CASSEFRNSYEQYF.

The chain recombines TRBV29-1 with TRBJ1-2; D remains unclear. The germline V and J ends were trimmed by 2 bases and 8 bases, with 9 bases remaining between them. This CDR3 is built from 11 residues. From germline, CDR1 is SQVTM and CDR2 ANQGSEA. In DNA form, the CDR3 reads TGCAGCGTTGAATCCCGGCGGGGCTACACCTTC. The encoded protein is CSVESRRGYTF.

This clone was observed once. The chain recombines TRBV30 with TRBJ1-3, with a weak D call TRBD1 (5 bases). The CDR3 covers 14 residues. V gave up 4 bases and J gave up 8 bases, with 18 bases separating them. From germline, CDR1 is GTSNPN and CDR2 SVGIG (reference sequence). The DNA of the CDR3 is TGTGCCTGGACCCTCGGTGGGCTAGGGGACACCATATATTTT. Translation gives CAWTLGGLGDTIYF.

This chain joins TRBV19 and TRBJ1-3; 7 positions agree with TRBD1. Per germline, CDR1 LNHDA and CDR2 SQIVND (reference sequence). The length of the CDR3 is 15 residues. V gave up 4 bases and J gave up 4 bases; unmatched junction bases: 7. The CDR3 DNA is TGTGCCAGTAGTACGTCGACAGGGTCCGGAAACACCATATATTTT. Protein: CASSTSTGSGNTIYF.

This chain's CDR3 is CASSLGHQGWAGELFF. The CDR3, as DNA: TGTGCCAGCAGTTTGGGACACCAGGGATGGGCCGGGGAGCTGTTTTTT. The rearrangement joins TRBV27 to TRBJ2-2; possible D gene TRBD1, 6 bases. Looked up from germline, CDR1 is MNHEY and CDR2 is SMNVEV (reference sequence). This CDR3 has 16 residues. Trimming removed 3 bases from V and 6 bases from J, with 17 bases in between.

In this sample, this clone turned up a few times. J is TRBJ1-1 and V is TRBV7-2, with D possibly TRBD1 on 6 matching bases. CDR3 size: 13 residues. Trimming stripped 4 bases from V and 8 bases from J, with 14 bases between. Germline V CDR1 and CDR2: SGHTA, FQGNSA. Here the CDR3 reads CASSWGGRLEAFF. The CDR3 bases are TGTGCCAGCAGCTGGGGGGGGCGCTTGGAAGCTTTCTTT.

V usage is TRBV6-2 or TRBV6-3 and J usage is TRBJ2-3; 8 nucleotides line up with TRBD2. V lost 5 bases to trimming and J lost 4 bases; unmatched junction nucleotides: 8. This CDR3 region has 15 residues. Germline CDR1 MNHEY, CDR2 SVGEGT. For the CDR3, the DNA is TGTGCCAGCAGTCTCGGGGGGGCCGGGTCAGATACGCAGTATTTT. Protein sequence: CASSLGGAGSDTQYF.

CDR3 DNA sequence: TGTGCCAGCAGCGACGGCGGGGGGCCCCAGCATTTT. This translates into CASSDGGGPQHF. The chain joins TRBV5-6 to TRBJ1-5; weak D call: TRBD1 (5 bases). Trimming stripped 4 bases from V and 9 bases from J, with 11 bases between. The CDR3 has 12 amino acids. Germline CDR1 and CDR2: SGHDT and YYEEEE.

The J gene is TRBJ2-1, the V gene TRBV11-3, with D perhaps TRBD2 (6 bases). Trimming took off 3 bases at V and 4 bases at J, with 13 bases between the two ends. The CDR3 runs 15 residues. In germline, CDR1 is SGHNT, CDR2 YENEEA. CDR3 sequence (DNA): TGTGCCAGCAGCTTCGCGGGGACTGGTTACAATGAGCAGTTCTTC. Amino acid sequence: CASSFAGTGYNEQFF.

This rearrangement joins TRBV19 to TRBJ2-7, with 9 bases lining up with TRBD1. This CDR3 has 16 amino acids. J gave up 5 bases and V 6 bases, and 14 bases lay outside the gene matches. Germline V CDR1 and CDR2: LNHDA, SQIVND (reference sequence). CDR3 DNA sequence: TGTGCCAGTAGCCAACATCGCAACACAGGGGGCGACGAGCAGTACTTC. Translated, it gives CASSQHRNTGGDEQYF.

The rearrangement links TRBV3-1 (or the pseudogene TRBV3-2) to TRBJ2-2; 9 bases agree with TRBD2. The CDR3 is 16 amino acids. CDR1 LGHDT and CDR2 YNNKEL come from the germline V gene (reference sequence). Trimming cost V 4 bases and J 2 bases; bases outside gene matches: 5. CDR3 DNA: TGTGCCAGCAGCCGCAAGCGGGGGGCCAACACCGGGGAGCTGTTTTTT. Translating it yields CASSRKRGANTGELFF.

This clone has a handful of counts. The chain recombines TRBV6-4 with TRBJ1-1; D remains ambiguous. Germline V gives CDR1 MRHNA, CDR2 SNTAGT. CDR3 length: 13 amino acids. The V end lost 3 bases, the J end lost 1 base, and 6 bases lay between the germline ends. The CDR3 loop is CASSERQNTEAFF. CDR3 DNA: TGTGCCAGCAGTGAAAGACAGAACACTGAAGCTTTCTTT.

The V gene is TRBV7-9, the J gene TRBJ1-1; 8 bases fit TRBD1. Germline V gene sequence: CDR1 SEHNR, CDR2 FQNEAQ (reference sequence). V lost 1 base and J lost 2; bases outside the gene matches: 3. The CDR3 totals 15 residues. CDR3 amino acids: CASSLGQGSNTEAFF. The CDR3 nucleotides read TGTGCCAGCAGCTTAGGACAGGGGTCCAACACTGAAGCTTTCTTT.

V is TRBV3-1 (or the pseudogene TRBV3-2) and J is TRBJ2-1; D unclear. The V gene lost 4 bases and the J gene lost 10 bases, with 8 bases spanning the gap. Germline lookup yields CDR1 LGHDT and CDR2 YNNKEL (reference sequence). This CDR3 contains 11 residues. CDR3 coding DNA: TGTGCCAGCAGCCTTCTAGGAGAGCAGTTCTTC. Amino acid sequence: CASSLLGEQFF.

V usage is TRBV3-1 (or the pseudogene TRBV3-2) and J usage is TRBJ2-3; 13 positions agree with TRBD2. V shed 1 base and J 6 bases; nucleotides not matched to a gene: 7. CDR1 and CDR2 from the germline V gene are LGHDT and YNNKEL (reference sequence). CDR3 size: 17 residues. CDR3 amino acids: CASSQGPLAGGFDTQYF. The CDR3 DNA is TGTGCCAGCAGCCAAGGCCCACTAGCGGGGGGGTTTGATACGCAGTATTTT.

The genes are TRBV6-5 and TRBJ1-5, with unresolved D. This CDR3 region has 14 residues. V lost 5 bases, J lost 6 bases, and 14 bases lay in between. Germline-derived CDR1 and CDR2 are MNHEY and SVGAGI. In nucleotides, the CDR3 is TGTGCCAGCAGTCCATCCGGAGGGAGTCAGCCCCAGCATTTT. This gives the protein CASSPSGGSQPQHF.

As DNA, the CDR3 is TGCGCCAGCAGCCGGTTGGCGGGGGGGCGCAATGAGCAGTTCTTC. This sequence encodes CASSRLAGGRNEQFF. This chain links TRBV10-2 with TRBJ2-1, with 9 bases that match TRBD2. The junction had 9 bases not matched to a gene; V was cut back by 6 bases and J by 6 bases. The CDR3 is 15 residues long. The germline CDR1 and CDR2 sequences are WSHSY and SAAADI.